Below, one TCR beta chain is given with its context. What it binds is unknown. Germline V gives CDR1 LGHNA, CDR2 YNFKEQ. CDR3 length: 16 amino acids. Trimming took 2 bases from V and 4 from J; bases not matched to a gene: 5. This sample was included in a study of T-cell memory formation after mild COVID-19. Whole-study findings and limits: Clonal second-wave expansions that peaked on day 37 had unconfirmed SARS-CoV-2 specificity. There were some responding clones in pre-infection memory, which suggested that cross-reactive memory had joined.

UMIs and sample barcodes were carried by the TCR alpha and TCR beta cDNA libraries that 5'RACE produced using constant-segment primers. TCRdb itself ran the 5' RACE reads through MiXCR, one entry per CDR3 protein. The repertoire has roughly 170,000 distinct CDR3 sequences, 15% to 20% of them found once; the top ten carry more than 3%. The V and J genes are TRBV4-2 and TRBJ2-3; 11 nucleotides agree with TRBD2. This TCR came from a young man who had mild COVID-19 (a few samples of this study predate the infection). Cell type and time point are not known. The source material was PBMCs or a T cell subset sorted from them (not recorded which). The CDR3 spells CASSQLAGGSADTQYF. The CDR3 DNA reads TGTGCCAGCAGCCAACTAGCGGGGGGAAGCGCAGATACGCAGTATTTT.